This T cell receptor (beta chain) was sequenced during a study of OX40 agonist ivuxolimab in advanced cancers. Whole-study context: Patients treated during dose escalation were battling hepatocellular carcinoma, melanoma, renal cell or head and neck cancer. Of mixed ages from roughly 23 to 80 and averaging about 56 years, the group was just under 85% male. The study, taken as a whole, reports: CD8+ T cells were the subset that, on average, had more expanded clones than CD4+.

With respect to this clone: Its antigen remains unknown.

The CDR3 consists of 14 residues. Germline V gene data show CDR1 as MDHEN and CDR2 as SYDVKM. Trimming removed 4 bases at V and 7 bases at J, with 11 bases between. Assay used: immunoSEQ multiplex PCR; TCRdb lists only in-frame clones, some missing. The sample records over 40,000 clones, approximately 84% being singletons. The V call is TRBV28, the J call TRBJ1-6, with D unclear. This clonotype was sampled from an adult with an advanced solid tumor such as melanoma, head and neck, liver or kidney cancer. The starting material was CD4+ or CD8+ T cells sorted from blood, obtained in a trial of the OX40 agonist ivuxolimab. CDR3 loop: CASSSSGLNSPLHF. CDR3 nucleotides: TGTGCCAGCAGTTCCTCGGGATTGAATTCACCCCTCCACTTT.